This TCR beta chain was identified during a study of T cell repertoires in cytomegalovirus infection. MiXCR, run by TCRdb on the reads, gives a single entry per CDR3 protein. The sample yields some 220,000 distinct CDR3 sequences, about 7% seen once. Per germline, CDR1 LGHDT and CDR2 YNNKEL (reference sequence). Trimming pared 4 bases from V and 3 bases from J, leaving 13 bases between. The CDR3 sequence is 14 residues long. In its sample, this clonotype was seen many times. The receptor was derived from a human donor in good health (CMV status not recorded). Some clones in this sample may be carry-over from other donors' samples. Input material: PBMCs. The chain employs TRBV3-1 and TRBJ2-7; the D gene is possibly TRBD2 (6 bases). CDR3 in DNA: TGTGCCAGCAGCCGTATGACCGGGAGCTACGAGCAGTACTTC. It is translated as CASSRMTGSYEQYF.